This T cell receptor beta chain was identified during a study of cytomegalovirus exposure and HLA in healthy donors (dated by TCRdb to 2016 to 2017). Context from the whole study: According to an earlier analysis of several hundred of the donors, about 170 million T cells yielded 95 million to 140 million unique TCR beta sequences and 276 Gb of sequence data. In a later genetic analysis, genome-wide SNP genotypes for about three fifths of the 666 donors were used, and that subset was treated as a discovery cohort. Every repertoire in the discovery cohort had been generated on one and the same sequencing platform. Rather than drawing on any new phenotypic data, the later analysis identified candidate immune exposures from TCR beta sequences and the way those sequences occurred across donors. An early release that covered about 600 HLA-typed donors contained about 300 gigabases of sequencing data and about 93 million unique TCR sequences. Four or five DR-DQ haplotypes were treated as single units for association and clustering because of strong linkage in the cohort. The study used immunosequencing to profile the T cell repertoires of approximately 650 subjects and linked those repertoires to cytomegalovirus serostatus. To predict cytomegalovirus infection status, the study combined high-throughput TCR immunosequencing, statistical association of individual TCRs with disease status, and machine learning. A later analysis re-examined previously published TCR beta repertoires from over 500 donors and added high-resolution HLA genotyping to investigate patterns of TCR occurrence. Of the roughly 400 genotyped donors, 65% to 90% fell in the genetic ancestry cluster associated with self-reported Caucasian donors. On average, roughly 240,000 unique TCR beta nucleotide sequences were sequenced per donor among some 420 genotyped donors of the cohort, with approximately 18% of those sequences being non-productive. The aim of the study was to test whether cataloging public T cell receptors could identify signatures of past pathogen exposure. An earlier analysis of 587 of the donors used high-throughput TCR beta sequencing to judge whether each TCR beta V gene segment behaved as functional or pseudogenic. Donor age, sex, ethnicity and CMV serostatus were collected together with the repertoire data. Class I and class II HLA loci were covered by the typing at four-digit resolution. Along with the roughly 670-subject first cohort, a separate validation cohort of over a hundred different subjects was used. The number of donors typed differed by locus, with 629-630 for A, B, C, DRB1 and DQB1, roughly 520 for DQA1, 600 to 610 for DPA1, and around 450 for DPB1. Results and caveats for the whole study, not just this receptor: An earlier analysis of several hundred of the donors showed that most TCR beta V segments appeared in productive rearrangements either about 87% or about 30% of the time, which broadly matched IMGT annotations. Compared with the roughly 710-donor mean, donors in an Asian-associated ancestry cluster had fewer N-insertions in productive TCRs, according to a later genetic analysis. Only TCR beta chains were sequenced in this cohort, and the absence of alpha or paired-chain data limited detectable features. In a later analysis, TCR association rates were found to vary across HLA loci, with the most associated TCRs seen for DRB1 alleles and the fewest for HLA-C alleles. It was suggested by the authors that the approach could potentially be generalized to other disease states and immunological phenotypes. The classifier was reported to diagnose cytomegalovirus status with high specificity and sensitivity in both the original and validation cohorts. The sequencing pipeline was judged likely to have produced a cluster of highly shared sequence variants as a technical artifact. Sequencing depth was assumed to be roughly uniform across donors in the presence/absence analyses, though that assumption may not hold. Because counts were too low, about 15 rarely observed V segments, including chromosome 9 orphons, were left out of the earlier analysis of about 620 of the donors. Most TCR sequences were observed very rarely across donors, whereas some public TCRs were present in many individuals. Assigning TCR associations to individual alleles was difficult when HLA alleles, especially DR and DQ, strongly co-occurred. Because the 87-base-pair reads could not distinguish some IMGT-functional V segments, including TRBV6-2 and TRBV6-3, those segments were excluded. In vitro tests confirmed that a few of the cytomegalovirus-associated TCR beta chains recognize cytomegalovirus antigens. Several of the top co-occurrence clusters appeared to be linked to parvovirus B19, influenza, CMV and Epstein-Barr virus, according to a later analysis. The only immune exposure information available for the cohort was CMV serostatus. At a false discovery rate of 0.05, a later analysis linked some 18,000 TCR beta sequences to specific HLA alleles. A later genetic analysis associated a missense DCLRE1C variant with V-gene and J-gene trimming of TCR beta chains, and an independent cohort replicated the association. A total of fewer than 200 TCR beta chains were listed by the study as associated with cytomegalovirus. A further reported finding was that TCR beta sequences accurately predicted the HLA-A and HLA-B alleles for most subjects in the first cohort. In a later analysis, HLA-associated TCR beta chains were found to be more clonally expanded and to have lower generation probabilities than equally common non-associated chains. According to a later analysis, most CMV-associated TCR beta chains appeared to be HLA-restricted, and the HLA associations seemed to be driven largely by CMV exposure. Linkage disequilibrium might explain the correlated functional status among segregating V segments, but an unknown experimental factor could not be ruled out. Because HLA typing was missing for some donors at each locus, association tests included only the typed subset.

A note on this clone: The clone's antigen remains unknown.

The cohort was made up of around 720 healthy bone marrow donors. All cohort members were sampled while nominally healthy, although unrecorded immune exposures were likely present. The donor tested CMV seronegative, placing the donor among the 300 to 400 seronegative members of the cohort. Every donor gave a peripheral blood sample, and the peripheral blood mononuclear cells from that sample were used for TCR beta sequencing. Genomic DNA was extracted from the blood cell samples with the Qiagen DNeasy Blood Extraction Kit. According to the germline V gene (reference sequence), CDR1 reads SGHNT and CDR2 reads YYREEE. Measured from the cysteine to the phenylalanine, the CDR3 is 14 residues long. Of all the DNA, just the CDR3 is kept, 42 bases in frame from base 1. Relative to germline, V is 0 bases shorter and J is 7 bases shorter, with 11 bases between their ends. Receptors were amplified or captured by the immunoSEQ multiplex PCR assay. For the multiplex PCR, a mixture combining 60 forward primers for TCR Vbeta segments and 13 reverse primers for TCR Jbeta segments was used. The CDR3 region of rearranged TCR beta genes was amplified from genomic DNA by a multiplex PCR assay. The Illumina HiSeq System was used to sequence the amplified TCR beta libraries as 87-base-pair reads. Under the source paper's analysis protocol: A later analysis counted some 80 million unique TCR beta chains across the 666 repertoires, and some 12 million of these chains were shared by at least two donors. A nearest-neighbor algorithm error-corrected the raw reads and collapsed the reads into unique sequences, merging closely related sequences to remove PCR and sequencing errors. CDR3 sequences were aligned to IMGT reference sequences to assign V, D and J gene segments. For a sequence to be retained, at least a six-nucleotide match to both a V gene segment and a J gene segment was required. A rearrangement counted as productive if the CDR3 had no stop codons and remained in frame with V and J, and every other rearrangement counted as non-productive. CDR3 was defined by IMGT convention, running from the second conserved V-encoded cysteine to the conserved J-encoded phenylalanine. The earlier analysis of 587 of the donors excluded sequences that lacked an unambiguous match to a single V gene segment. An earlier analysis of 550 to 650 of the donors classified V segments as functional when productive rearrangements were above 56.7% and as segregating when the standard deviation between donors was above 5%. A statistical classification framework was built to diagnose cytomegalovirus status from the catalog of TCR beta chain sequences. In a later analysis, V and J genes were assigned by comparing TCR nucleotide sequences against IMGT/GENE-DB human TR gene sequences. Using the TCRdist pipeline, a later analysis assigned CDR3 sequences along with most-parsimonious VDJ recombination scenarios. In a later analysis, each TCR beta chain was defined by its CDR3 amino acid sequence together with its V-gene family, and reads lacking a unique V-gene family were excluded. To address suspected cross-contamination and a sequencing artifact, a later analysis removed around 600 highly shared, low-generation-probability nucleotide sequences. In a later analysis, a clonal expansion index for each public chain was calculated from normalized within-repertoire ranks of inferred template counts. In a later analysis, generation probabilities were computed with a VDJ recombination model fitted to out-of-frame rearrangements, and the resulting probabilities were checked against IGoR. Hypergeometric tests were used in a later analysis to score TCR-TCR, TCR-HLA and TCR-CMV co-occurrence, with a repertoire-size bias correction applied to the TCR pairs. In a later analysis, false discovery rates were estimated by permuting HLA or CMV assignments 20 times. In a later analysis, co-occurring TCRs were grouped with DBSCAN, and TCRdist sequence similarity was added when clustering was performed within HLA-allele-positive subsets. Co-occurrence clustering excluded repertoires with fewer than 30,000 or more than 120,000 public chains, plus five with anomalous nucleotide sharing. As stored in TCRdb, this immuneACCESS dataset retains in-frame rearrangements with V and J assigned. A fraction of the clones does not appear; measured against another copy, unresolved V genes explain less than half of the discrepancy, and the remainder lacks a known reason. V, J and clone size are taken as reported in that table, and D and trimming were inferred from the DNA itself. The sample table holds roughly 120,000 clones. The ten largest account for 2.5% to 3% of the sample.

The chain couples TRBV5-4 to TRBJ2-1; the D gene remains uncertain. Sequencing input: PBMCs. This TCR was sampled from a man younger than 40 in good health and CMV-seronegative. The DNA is TGTGCCAGCAGCTTGGAGACTCAGCCGAATGAGCAGTTCTTC. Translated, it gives CASSLETQPNEQFF.